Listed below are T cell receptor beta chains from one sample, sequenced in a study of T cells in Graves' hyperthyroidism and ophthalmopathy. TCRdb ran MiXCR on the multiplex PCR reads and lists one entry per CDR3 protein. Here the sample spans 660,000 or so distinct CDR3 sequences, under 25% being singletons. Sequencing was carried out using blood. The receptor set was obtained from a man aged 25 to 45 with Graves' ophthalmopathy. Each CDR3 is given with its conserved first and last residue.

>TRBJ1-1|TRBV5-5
CASSLFPGEEYTEAFF
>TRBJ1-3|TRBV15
CATSSGEGLSGNTIYF
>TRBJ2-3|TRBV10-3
CAISVQGYYTDTQYF
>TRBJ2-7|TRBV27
CASRGSGMSYEQYF
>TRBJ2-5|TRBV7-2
CASSSGTAAGRAIQETQYF
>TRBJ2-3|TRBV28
CASSYSSAGVTDTQYF
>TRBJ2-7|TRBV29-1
CSVKGPGLAGSYEQYF
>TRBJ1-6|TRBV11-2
CASKIHRDNSPLHF
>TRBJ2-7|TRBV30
CAWSPTMARIRYEQYF
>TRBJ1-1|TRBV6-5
CASSYGGGRNTEAFF
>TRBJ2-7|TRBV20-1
CNARDRGLAETYEQYF
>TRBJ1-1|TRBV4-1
CASSQEPRGAGTEAFF
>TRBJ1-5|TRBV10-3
CAISERENQPQHF
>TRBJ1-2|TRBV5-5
CASSLPTGPPYGYTF
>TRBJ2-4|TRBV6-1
CATGLDFGNIQYF
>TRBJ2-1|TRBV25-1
CASSEPPGLAGAGEQFF
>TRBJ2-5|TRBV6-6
CASSYGARETQYF
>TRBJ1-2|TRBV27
CASSLRNMKVGGPGYTF
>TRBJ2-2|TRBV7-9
CASSFGSGVARKELFF
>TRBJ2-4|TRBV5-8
CASSPRTLAKNIQYF
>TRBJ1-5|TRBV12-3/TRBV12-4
CATQGTAGQPQHF
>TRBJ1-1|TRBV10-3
CATRTDWNTEAFF
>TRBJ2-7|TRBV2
CASSEAYLSYEQYF
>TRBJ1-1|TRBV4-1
CASSQLDSEAFF
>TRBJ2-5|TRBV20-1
CSARDPSGSLETQYF
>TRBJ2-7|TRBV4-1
CASSQDNVPASYEQYF
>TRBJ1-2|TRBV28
CASNLDSNYGYTF
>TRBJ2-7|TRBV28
CASRTEGRSYEQYF
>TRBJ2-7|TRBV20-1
CSARDTSGRADERYF
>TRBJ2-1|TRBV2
CALGANNNEQFF
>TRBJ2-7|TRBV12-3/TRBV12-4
CASSYSSYEQYF
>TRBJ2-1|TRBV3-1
CASSQVFVPRGGNEQFF
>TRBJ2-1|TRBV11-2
CASSALGVAGTYNEQFF
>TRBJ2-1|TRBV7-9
CASSQGMAGPNEQFF
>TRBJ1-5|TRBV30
CAWSATGGESQPQHF
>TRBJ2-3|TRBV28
CASSLDKPSTDTQYF
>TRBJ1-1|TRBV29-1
CSAGAEAFF
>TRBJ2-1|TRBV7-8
CASSSHSLGGHNEQFF
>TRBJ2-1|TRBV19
CASSIMRAGAYNEQFF
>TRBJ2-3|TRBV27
CATAGTTLGTDTQYF
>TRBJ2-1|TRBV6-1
CASGEGPYNEQFF